This T cell receptor (beta chain) was sequenced in a study of cytomegalovirus exposure and HLA in healthy donors. Across the study: Most genotyped donors, around 78% of 398, had Caucasian-associated genetic ancestry.

This PCR relied on a set of 60 Vbeta primers and 13 Jbeta primers. Sequencing used immunoSEQ multiplex PCR; TCRdb keeps in-frame clones, though not all of them. The sample lists some 95,000 clones, around three quarters occurring once. The sequence was obtained from a man in his thirties or forties in good health and CMV-seronegative. Sequencing was performed on PBMCs.

This CDR3 is CASRPGQGPTDTQYF. CDR3 nucleotides: TGTGCCAGCAGGCCGGGACAGGGGCCGACAGATACGCAGTATTTT. The gene calls are TRBV7-8 and TRBJ2-3; TRBD1 aligns across 10 bases. Losses at the gene ends were 6 bases for V and 3 bases for J; bases not matched to a gene: 6. This CDR3 contains 15 residues. The germline gives CDR1 SGHVS, CDR2 FQNEAQ.